This T cell receptor (beta chain) was identified during a study of human T cells and chemical hapten exposure. This clonotype has a count of ten or more. Time point meaning: patch test 2, 6 weeks after DPC sensitization. Indicated treatment: therapeutic diphenylcyclopropenone sensitization with weekly scalp DPC. TCRdb fed the RACE reads into MiXCR, producing one record per CDR3 protein. The sample records under 450,000 distinct CDR3 sequences, around 6% being singletons. This material consisted of whole blood, taken in connection with sensitization to the hapten diphenylcyclopropenone (DPC). The TCR comes from a woman aged 18-35 years with alopecia areata. Some clones in this sample may be carry-over from other donors' samples.

CDR3 protein: CASSQDSRGNTIYF. Here the CDR3 DNA reads TGTGCCAGCAGCCAAGATTCCCGTGGAAACACCATATATTTT. This chain joins TRBV3-1 and TRBJ1-3, with no clear D. Germline lookup yields CDR1 LGHDT and CDR2 YNNKEL (reference sequence). This CDR3 has 14 residues. Trimming removed 0 bases from V and 3 bases from J, with 6 bases in between.